A selection of T cell receptor beta chains follows, all from one sample in a study of blood T cells in healthy people across ages. A single record per CDR3 protein comes from TCRdb applying MiXCR to the 5' RACE reads. The sample has about 1,500,000 distinct CDR3 sequences; roughly 27% are singletons. Sequencing was carried out using blood. Receptors were obtained from a woman between 25 and 40 years old in good health. Both conserved end residues are part of each CDR3. D genes are given only for firm matches. Clone size is shown for a subset of rows, as once, few, many or a class of expanded clone.

size | D | J | V | CDR3 | DNA
many | TRBD2 | TRBJ2-5 | TRBV7-2 | CASSRGDYKETQYF | TGTGCCAGCAGCCGGGGGGACTACAAGGAGACCCAGTACTTC
few | NA | TRBJ1-4 | TRBV20-1 | CSARIQFNEKLFF | TGCAGTGCTAGAATACAGTTTAATGAAAAACTGTTTTTT
few | TRBD1 | TRBJ2-5 | TRBV12-3/TRBV12-4 | CASSLYYGQGLPGETQYF | TGTGCCAGCAGTTTATATTACGGACAGGGGCTTCCGGGGGAGACCCAGTACTTC
NA | NA | TRBJ2-6 | TRBV12-3/TRBV12-4 | CASTKQTGANVLTF | TGTGCCAGCACTAAACAGACTGGGGCCAACGTCCTGACTTTC
few | TRBD1 | TRBJ2-7 | TRBV9 | CASSVGQGGGYEQYF | TGTGCCAGCAGCGTTGGACAGGGAGGCGGCTACGAGCAGTACTTC
few | NA | TRBJ2-1 | TRBV4-3 | CASSLQTRPLSYNEQFF | TGCGCCAGCAGCCTCCAGACTAGGCCCCTCTCCTACAATGAGCAGTTCTTC
NA | NA | TRBJ1-2 | TRBV19 | CASSSASGYTF | TGTGCCAGTAGTTCGGCTAGTGGCTACACCTTC
NA | NA | TRBJ2-5 | TRBV30 | CAWKGSGLSGGEQYF | TGTGCCTGGAAAGGGAGCGGTTTATCGGGCGGTGAGCAGTACTTC
many | TRBD2 | TRBJ2-1 | TRBV6-1 | CASGSRGTSGGSSSYNEQFF | TGTGCCAGCGGATCCCGCGGGACTAGCGGGGGGTCAAGCTCCTACAATGAGCAGTTCTTC
NA | TRBD1 | TRBJ2-1 | TRBV28 | CASSLPGQGVNEQFF | TGTGCCAGCAGTTTACCGGGACAGGGCGTGAATGAGCAGTTCTTC
few | TRBD1 | TRBJ2-7 | TRBV5-1 | CASTVNTGTGGSYEQYF | TGCGCCAGCACCGTAAACACCGGGACAGGGGGCTCCTACGAGCAGTACTTC
NA | NA | TRBJ2-3 | TRBV14 | CASCPRGHGTDTQYF | TGTGCCAGCTGCCCGCGAGGGCATGGCACAGATACGCAGTATTTT
few | NA | TRBJ2-5 | TRBV11-2 | CASSQRQFQETQYF | TGTGCCAGCAGTCAGAGACAGTTCCAAGAGACCCAGTACTTC
once | NA | TRBJ1-5 | TRBV29-1 | CSVTPNPSNQPQHF | TGCAGCGTTACCCCGAACCCTAGCAATCAGCCCCAGCATTTT
many | NA | TRBJ2-7 | TRBV12-3/TRBV12-4 | CASSQYTYEQYF | TGTGCCAGCAGTCAGTATACCTACGAGCAGTACTTC
many | TRBD1 | TRBJ1-1 | TRBV7-3 | CASSLTGENTEAFF | TGTGCCAGCAGTCTAACAGGGGAGAACACTGAAGCTTTCTTT
NA | NA | TRBJ2-3 | TRBV6-2/TRBV6-3 | CASSYSGVKALPQYF | TGTGCCAGCAGTTATTCGGGAGTCAAGGCATTGCCGCAGTATTTT
many | NA | TRBJ2-3 | TRBV12-5 | CASGLGVTSTDTQYF | TGTGCTAGTGGTCTCGGGGTAACTAGCACAGATACGCAGTATTTT
few | TRBD1 | TRBJ1-6 | TRBV10-3 | CAIQPGQSYNSPLHF | TGTGCCATCCAACCGGGACAGTCATATAATTCACCCCTCCACTTT
NA | TRBD2 | TRBJ2-1 | TRBV4-1 | CASSQDLRTSRGYEQFF | TGCGCCAGCAGCCAAGATCTCAGGACTAGCCGAGGCTATGAGCAGTTCTTC
many | TRBD2 | TRBJ2-1 | TRBV29-1 | CSVPSGVEQFF | TGCAGCGTTCCTAGCGGGGTTGAGCAGTTCTTC
NA | TRBD2 | TRBJ2-7 | TRBV20-1 | CSAIRLAGVGEQYF | TGCAGTGCTATAAGACTAGCGGGAGTGGGCGAGCAGTACTTC
NA | TRBD1 | TRBJ1-5 | TRBV20-1 | CSARGLGGGQPQHF | TGCAGTGCTAGAGGTCTAGGGGGCGGGCAGCCCCAGCATTTT
NA | NA | TRBJ2-3 | TRBV28 | CASTQLATGADTQYF | TGTGCCAGCACCCAACTAGCTACTGGGGCAGATACGCAGTATTTT
few | TRBD1 | TRBJ2-7 | TRBV12-3/TRBV12-4 | CASSRHRQGAGEQYF | TGTGCCAGCAGTCGCCACAGACAGGGGGCGGGCGAGCAGTACTTC
NA | NA | TRBJ1-1 | TRBV12-3/TRBV12-4 | CASRLARNTEAFF | TGTGCCAGCAGGTTAGCGAGGAACACTGAAGCTTTCTTT
few | TRBD2 | TRBJ2-1 | TRBV6-6 | CASSYTSGSSYNEQFF | TGTGCCAGCAGTTACACTAGCGGGAGCTCCTACAATGAGCAGTTCTTC
few | TRBD2 | TRBJ2-7 | TRBV7-9 | CASSPRTAGGSYEQYF | TGTGCCAGCAGCCCCCGGACGGCGGGGGGGTCCTACGAGCAGTACTTC
many | NA | TRBJ2-3 | TRBV5-1 | CASSLGTSTDTQYF | TGTGCCTCCTCCCTAGGAACTAGCACAGATACGCAGTATTTT
many | TRBD1 | TRBJ2-7 | TRBV7-9 | CASSLGQGAAYEQYF | TGTGCCAGCAGCTTAGGACAGGGGGCAGCCTACGAGCAGTACTTC
NA | TRBD2 | TRBJ2-3 | TRBV7-2 | CASRPTSGGTDTQYF | TGTGCCAGCAGGCCGACTAGCGGTGGCACAGATACGCAGTATTTT
once | NA | TRBJ1-2 | TRBV20-1 | CSARVGGQRAIGYTF | TGCAGTGCTAGAGTGGGAGGACAGAGGGCCATTGGCTACACCTTC
many | NA | TRBJ2-3 | TRBV7-9 | CASSWVFSSTDTQYF | TGTGCCAGCAGCTGGGTGTTCTCTAGCACAGATACGCAGTATTTT
few | NA | TRBJ2-3 | TRBV5-1 | CASSLAPSRTDTQYF | TGCGCCAGCAGCTTGGCCCCTAGCCGCACAGATACGCAGTATTTT
many | NA | TRBJ2-7 | TRBV7-2 | CASRGTANYEQYF | TGTGCCAGCCGGGGGACAGCCAATTACGAGCAGTACTTC
NA | NA | TRBJ1-1 | TRBV7-6 | CASSLHEGTEAFF | TGTGCCAGTAGCTTACACGAGGGCACTGAAGCTTTCTTT
many | TRBD1 | TRBJ2-1 | TRBV27 | CASSRDRDNEQFF | TGTGCCAGCAGCCGGGACAGGGACAATGAGCAGTTCTTC
few | NA | TRBJ2-5 | TRBV7-9 | CASSLAQGGETQYF | TGTGCCAGCAGCTTAGCACAGGGGGGGGAGACCCAGTACTTC
many | NA | TRBJ2-1 | TRBV5-5 | CASSLWVTNEQFF | TGTGCCAGCAGCTTGTGGGTAACCAATGAGCAGTTCTTC
NA | NA | TRBJ2-3 | TRBV7-2 | CASSPSRAGQYF | TGTGCCAGCAGCCCCTCACGGGCGGGTCAGTATTTT
few | NA | TRBJ1-1 | TRBV20-1 | CSAPTGHRAFF | TGCAGTGCTCCCACGGGACATCGGGCTTTCTTT
few | NA | TRBJ2-5 | TRBV14 | CASSEGNRGGGEQYF | TGTGCCAGCAGCGAAGGTAACAGGGGAGGTGGTGAGCAGTACTTC
few | NA | TRBJ1-1 | TRBV27 | CASSFSQGSNTEAFF | TGTGCCAGCAGTTTTAGTCAGGGCTCGAACACTGAAGCTTTCTTT
many | TRBD1 | TRBJ1-2 | TRBV7-2 | CASSPGQGMYGYTF | TGTGCCAGCAGCCCAGGACAGGGAATGTATGGCTACACCTTC
many | NA | TRBJ2-7 | TRBV28 | CASSPLGTYEQYF | TGTGCCAGCAGTCCCCTGGGGACCTACGAGCAGTACTTC
few | NA | TRBJ2-1 | TRBV15 | CGAGKTYNEQFF | TGTGGGGCGGGAAAGACCTACAATGAGCAGTTCTTC
many | TRBD2 | TRBJ2-5 | TRBV7-2 | CASSPSSGKETQYF | TGTGCCAGCAGCCCATCTAGCGGGAAAGAGACCCAGTACTTC
few | NA | TRBJ2-7 | TRBV11-3 | CASSLSYKGSYEQYF | TGTGCCAGCAGCTTATCCTATAAGGGCTCCTACGAGCAGTACTTC
many | TRBD1 | TRBJ1-5 | TRBV27 | CASSFTGGRQPQHF | TGTGCCAGCAGTTTCACAGGGGGAAGACAGCCCCAGCATTTT
many | TRBD2 | TRBJ2-7 | TRBV6-5 | CASRKTSGGNYEQYF | TGTGCCAGCAGAAAAACTAGCGGGGGAAACTACGAGCAGTACTTC
many | NA | TRBJ2-5 | TRBV12-3/TRBV12-4 | CASSLGGDTQETQYF | TGTGCCAGCAGTCTCGGAGGGGACACCCAAGAGACCCAGTACTTC
many | NA | TRBJ2-7 | TRBV12-3/TRBV12-4 | CASSGGREEQYF | TGTGCCAGCAGTGGGGGTCGAGAAGAGCAGTACTTC
NA | TRBD2 | TRBJ2-1 | TRBV3-1 | CASGESGGGLETQFF | TGTGCCAGCGGTGAAAGCGGGGGGGGATTGGAGACCCAGTTCTTC